This TCR beta chain was obtained from a study of T cell responses to AZD1222 COVID-19 vaccine. General study results and limits: In a largely white British group with more females than males, clonal diversity was possibly underestimated. Repertoire sampling happened only post peak T cell response.

The germline CDR1 and CDR2 sequences are SEHNR and FQNEAQ (reference sequence). The CDR3 contains 15 residues. Trimming removed 4 bases from V and 2 bases from J; junction bases left unmatched: 3. Method: immunoSEQ multiplex PCR; TCRdb's copy keeps in-frame clones and lacks some. The table shows about 86,000 clones, with over 85% occurring only once. This clone is a singleton in its sample. Its antigen is not identified. The sample consisted of peripheral blood, taken 28 days after the second AZD1222 dose. This receptor was obtained from an adult who received the AZD1222 COVID-19 vaccine. This rearrangement joins TRBV7-9 to TRBJ1-2; 11 nucleotides agree with TRBD1. The CDR3 DNA follows: TGTGCCAGCAGCTCGGGGACAGGGGGGAACTATGGCTACACCTTC. Residues: CASSSGTGGNYGYTF. Full variable domain (outside the CDR3, taken from reference TRBV7-9 and TRBJ1-2): DTGVSQNPRHKITKRGQNVTFRCDPISEHNRLYWYRQTLGQGPEFLTYFQNEAQLEKSRLLSDRFSAERPKGSFSTLEIQRTEQGDSAMYLCASSSGTGGNYGYTFGSGTRLTVV.